A single T cell receptor beta chain is shown here with its context. Its antigen is unidentified. This may arise from a read error, as a much more abundant clone is one base away. This sample was taken from a study of liver allograft versus peripheral blood T cells. Overall study context: Recipients' peripheral blood T cell receptor repertoires were compared with those in transplanted livers. Points from the study as a whole: Peripheral blood T cell receptor repertoires reportedly differed from those found within liver allografts.

TCRdb reanalysed the reads using MiXCR and keeps one entry per CDR3 protein. The repertoire holds 9,700 or so distinct CDR3 sequences, with 25% to 30% as singletons. The TCR comes from a human patient who had a liver transplant. T cells may partly derive from the graft donor.

CDR3 protein: CVSSETGVTYEQYF. In DNA form, the CDR3 reads TGTGTCAGCAGCGAGACAGGGGTAACCTACGAGCAGTACTTC. The chain recombines TRBV7-9 with TRBJ2-7, with 8 bases aligning to TRBD1. This CDR3 region has 14 residues. Germline lookup yields CDR1 SEHNR and CDR2 FQNEAQ (reference sequence).